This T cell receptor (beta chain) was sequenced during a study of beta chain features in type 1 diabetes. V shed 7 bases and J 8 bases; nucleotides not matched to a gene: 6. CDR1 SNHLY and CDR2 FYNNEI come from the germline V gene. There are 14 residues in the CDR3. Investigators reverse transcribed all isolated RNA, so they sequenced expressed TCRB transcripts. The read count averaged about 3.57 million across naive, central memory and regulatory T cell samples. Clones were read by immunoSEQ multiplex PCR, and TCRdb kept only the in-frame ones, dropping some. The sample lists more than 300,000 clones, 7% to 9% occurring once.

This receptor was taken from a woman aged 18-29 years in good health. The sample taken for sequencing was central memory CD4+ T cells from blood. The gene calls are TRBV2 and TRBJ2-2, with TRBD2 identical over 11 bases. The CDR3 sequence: CASKETSGIGELFF. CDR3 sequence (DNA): TGTGCCAGCAAGGAGACTAGCGGGATTGGGGAGCTGTTTTTT.